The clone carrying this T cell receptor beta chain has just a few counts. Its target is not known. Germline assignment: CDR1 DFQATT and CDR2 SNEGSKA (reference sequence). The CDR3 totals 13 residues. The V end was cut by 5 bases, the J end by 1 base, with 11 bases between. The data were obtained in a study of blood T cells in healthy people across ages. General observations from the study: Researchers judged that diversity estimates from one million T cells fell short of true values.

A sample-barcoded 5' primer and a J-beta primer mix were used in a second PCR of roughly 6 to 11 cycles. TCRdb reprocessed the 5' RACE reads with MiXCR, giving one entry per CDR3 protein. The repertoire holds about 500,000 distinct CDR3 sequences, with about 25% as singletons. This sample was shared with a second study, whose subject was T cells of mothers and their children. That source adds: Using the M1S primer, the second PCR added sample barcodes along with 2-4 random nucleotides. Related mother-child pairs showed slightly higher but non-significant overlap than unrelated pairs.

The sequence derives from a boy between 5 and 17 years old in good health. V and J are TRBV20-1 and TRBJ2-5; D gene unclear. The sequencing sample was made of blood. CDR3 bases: TGCAGTGCTTATAGGGTTCGCCAAGAGACCCAGTACTTC. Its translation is CSAYRVRQETQYF.